The present TCR beta chain was sequenced within a study of vaccination effects on CD4 cells after COVID-19. Across the study: Each person got two doses of an mRNA SARS-CoV-2 vaccine, BNT162b2 or mRNA-1273.

Some clones are missing from TCRdb's copy, which holds only in-frame ones; the method was immunoSEQ multiplex PCR. This table holds 25,000 to 30,000 clones, about 60% found once. This clone was counted between two and nine times. Its antigen is unidentified. At the end of 9 to 11 days of culture, CD4+ T cells were isolated. Nobody among the vaccine recipients had prior SARS-CoV-2 infection (nucleocapsid antibodies were negative). Cultures received IL-2 medium that replaced half the medium on days 3 and 7. The clonotype was recovered from a human donor who received a COVID-19 vaccine. This material consisted of CD4+ T cells from PBMCs cultured without peptide, taken before COVID-19 vaccination.

CDR3 residues: CATSDFRGGAGELFF. As DNA, the CDR3 is TGTGCCACCAGTGATTTTCGGGGAGGGGCCGGGGAGCTGTTTTTT. This rearrangement joins TRBV24-1 to TRBJ2-2; 7 bases are shared with TRBD2. J was trimmed by 6 bases and V by 1 base; bases with no gene match: 4. The CDR3 is 15 residues long. Germline CDR1 is KGHDR and CDR2 is SFDVKD.